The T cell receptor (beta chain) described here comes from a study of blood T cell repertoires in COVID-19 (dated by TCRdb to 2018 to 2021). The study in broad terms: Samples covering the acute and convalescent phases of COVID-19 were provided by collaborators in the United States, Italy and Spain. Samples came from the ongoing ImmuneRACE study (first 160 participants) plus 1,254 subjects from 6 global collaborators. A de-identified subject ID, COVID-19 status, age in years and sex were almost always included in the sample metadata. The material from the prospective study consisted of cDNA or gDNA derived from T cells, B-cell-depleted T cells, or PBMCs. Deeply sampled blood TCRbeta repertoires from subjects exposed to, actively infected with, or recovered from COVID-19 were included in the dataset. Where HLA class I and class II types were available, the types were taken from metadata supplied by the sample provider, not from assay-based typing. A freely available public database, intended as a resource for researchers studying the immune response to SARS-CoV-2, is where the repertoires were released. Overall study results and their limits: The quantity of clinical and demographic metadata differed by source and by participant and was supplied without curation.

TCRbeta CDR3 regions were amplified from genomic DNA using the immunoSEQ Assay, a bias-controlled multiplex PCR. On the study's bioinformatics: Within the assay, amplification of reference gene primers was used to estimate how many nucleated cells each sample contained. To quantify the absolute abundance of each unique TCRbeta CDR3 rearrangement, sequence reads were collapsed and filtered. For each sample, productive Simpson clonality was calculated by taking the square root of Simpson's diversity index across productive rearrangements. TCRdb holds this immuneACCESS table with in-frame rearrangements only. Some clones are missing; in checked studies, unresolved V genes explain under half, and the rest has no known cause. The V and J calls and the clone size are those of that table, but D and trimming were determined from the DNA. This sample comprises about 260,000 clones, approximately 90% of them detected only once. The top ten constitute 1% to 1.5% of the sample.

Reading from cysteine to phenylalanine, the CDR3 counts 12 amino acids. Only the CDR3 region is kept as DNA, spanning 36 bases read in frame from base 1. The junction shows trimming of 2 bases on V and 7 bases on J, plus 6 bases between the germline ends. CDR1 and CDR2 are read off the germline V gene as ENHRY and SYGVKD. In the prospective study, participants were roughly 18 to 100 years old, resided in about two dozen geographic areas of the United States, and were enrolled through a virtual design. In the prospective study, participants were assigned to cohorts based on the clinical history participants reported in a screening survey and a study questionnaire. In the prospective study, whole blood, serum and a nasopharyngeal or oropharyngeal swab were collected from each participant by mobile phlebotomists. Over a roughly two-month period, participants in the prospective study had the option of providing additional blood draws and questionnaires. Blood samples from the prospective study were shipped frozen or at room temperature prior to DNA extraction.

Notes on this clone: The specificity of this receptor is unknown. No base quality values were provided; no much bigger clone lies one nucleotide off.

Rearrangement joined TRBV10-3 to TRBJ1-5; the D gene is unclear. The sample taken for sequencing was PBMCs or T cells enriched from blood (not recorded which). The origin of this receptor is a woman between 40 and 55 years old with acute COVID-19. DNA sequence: TGTGCCATCAGTGAGGGGAGGCAGCCCCAGCATTTT. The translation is CAISEGRQPQHF.